This TCR beta chain emerged from a study of cytomegalovirus exposure and HLA in healthy donors. PCR was performed using 60 Vbeta and 13 Jbeta primers. Clones were read by immunoSEQ multiplex PCR, and TCRdb kept only the in-frame ones, dropping some. The table shows roughly 100,000 clones, with about 80% occurring only once. The CDR3 totals 18 residues. The germline V and J ends were trimmed by 5 bases and 1 base, with 23 bases remaining between them. Germline loops: CDR1 PRHDT, CDR2 FYEKMQ (reference sequence). This clone was counted only a few times. The chain combines TRBV13 with TRBJ1-1; tentatively, D is TRBD1 (6 bases). This receptor was obtained from a woman between 18 and 30 years old in good health and CMV-seropositive. Sequencing input: PBMCs. This chain's CDR3 is CASSADRFLSPRNTEAFF. The CDR3 coding sequence is TGTGCCAGCAGCGCCGACAGGTTCCTAAGTCCGAGGAACACTGAAGCTTTCTTT. Supplemented by reference TRBV13 and TRBJ1-1, the full variable domain reads AAGVIQSPRHLIKEKRETATLKCYPIPRHDTVYWYQQGPGQDPQFLISFYEKMQSDKGSIPDRFSAQQFSDYHSELNMSSLELGDSALYFCASSADRFLSPRNTEAFFGQGTRLTVV.